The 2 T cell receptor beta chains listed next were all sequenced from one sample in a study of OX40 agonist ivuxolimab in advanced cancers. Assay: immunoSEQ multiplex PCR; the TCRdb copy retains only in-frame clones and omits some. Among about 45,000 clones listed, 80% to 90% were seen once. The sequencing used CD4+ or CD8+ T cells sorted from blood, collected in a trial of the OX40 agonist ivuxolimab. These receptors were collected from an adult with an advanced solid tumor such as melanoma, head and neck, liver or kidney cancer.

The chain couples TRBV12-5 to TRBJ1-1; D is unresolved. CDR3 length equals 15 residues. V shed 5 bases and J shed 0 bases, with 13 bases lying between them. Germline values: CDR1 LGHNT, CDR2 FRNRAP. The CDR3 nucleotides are TGTGCTAGTGGTCTTGACGTGCCCTTGAACACTGAAGCTTTCTTT. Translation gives CASGLDVPLNTEAFF.

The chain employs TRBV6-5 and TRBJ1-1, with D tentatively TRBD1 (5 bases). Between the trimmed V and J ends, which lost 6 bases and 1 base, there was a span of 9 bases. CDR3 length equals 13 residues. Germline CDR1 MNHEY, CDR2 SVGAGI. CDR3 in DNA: TGTGCCAGCAGCTTACAGGAGAACACTGAAGCTTTCTTT. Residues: CASSLQENTEAFF.